A single sample gave rise to the 3 T cell receptor beta chains below, sequenced in a study of blood T cells in healthy people across ages. For the second PCR, which ran for roughly 6 to 12 cycles, a sample-barcoded 5' primer and a J-beta primer mix were used. Using its own MiXCR run on the 5' RACE reads, TCRdb lists one record per CDR3 protein. The sample lists 1,800,000 or so distinct CDR3 sequences; about two fifths were seen once. The specimen was blood. The receptors derive from a human donor in good health.

V is TRBV27 and J is TRBJ2-3; 8 bases are shared with TRBD1. V was pared by 2 bases and J by 2 bases, with 6 bases of the junction left unmatched. Germline CDR1 reads MNHEY; CDR2 reads SMNVEV (reference sequence). This CDR3 comprises 16 residues. CDR3 nucleotide sequence: TGTGCCAGCAGTTTAGAGACAGGGGATTTCACAGATACGCAGTATTTT. It encodes CASSLETGDFTDTQYF.

The chain employs TRBV9 and TRBJ2-3, with 8 bases that match TRBD2. Unmatched junction bases numbered 5, after V lost 0 bases and J lost 5 bases. The CDR3 is 15 amino acids. Germline V gene data show CDR1 as SGDLS and CDR2 as YYNGEE. The CDR3 reads CASSVAERGLDTQYF. CDR3 bases: TGTGCCAGCAGCGTAGCCGAGCGGGGGTTAGATACGCAGTATTTT.

J is TRBJ2-7 and V is TRBV12-3 or TRBV12-4; TRBD1 might be the D (5 bases). Trimming stripped 2 bases from V and 0 bases from J, with 14 bases between. CDR3 length: 16 amino acids. CDR3 DNA sequence: TGTGCCAGCAGTTTAAAGCAGGCAGGGTACTCCTACGAGCAGTACTTC. Amino acid sequence: CASSLKQAGYSYEQYF.